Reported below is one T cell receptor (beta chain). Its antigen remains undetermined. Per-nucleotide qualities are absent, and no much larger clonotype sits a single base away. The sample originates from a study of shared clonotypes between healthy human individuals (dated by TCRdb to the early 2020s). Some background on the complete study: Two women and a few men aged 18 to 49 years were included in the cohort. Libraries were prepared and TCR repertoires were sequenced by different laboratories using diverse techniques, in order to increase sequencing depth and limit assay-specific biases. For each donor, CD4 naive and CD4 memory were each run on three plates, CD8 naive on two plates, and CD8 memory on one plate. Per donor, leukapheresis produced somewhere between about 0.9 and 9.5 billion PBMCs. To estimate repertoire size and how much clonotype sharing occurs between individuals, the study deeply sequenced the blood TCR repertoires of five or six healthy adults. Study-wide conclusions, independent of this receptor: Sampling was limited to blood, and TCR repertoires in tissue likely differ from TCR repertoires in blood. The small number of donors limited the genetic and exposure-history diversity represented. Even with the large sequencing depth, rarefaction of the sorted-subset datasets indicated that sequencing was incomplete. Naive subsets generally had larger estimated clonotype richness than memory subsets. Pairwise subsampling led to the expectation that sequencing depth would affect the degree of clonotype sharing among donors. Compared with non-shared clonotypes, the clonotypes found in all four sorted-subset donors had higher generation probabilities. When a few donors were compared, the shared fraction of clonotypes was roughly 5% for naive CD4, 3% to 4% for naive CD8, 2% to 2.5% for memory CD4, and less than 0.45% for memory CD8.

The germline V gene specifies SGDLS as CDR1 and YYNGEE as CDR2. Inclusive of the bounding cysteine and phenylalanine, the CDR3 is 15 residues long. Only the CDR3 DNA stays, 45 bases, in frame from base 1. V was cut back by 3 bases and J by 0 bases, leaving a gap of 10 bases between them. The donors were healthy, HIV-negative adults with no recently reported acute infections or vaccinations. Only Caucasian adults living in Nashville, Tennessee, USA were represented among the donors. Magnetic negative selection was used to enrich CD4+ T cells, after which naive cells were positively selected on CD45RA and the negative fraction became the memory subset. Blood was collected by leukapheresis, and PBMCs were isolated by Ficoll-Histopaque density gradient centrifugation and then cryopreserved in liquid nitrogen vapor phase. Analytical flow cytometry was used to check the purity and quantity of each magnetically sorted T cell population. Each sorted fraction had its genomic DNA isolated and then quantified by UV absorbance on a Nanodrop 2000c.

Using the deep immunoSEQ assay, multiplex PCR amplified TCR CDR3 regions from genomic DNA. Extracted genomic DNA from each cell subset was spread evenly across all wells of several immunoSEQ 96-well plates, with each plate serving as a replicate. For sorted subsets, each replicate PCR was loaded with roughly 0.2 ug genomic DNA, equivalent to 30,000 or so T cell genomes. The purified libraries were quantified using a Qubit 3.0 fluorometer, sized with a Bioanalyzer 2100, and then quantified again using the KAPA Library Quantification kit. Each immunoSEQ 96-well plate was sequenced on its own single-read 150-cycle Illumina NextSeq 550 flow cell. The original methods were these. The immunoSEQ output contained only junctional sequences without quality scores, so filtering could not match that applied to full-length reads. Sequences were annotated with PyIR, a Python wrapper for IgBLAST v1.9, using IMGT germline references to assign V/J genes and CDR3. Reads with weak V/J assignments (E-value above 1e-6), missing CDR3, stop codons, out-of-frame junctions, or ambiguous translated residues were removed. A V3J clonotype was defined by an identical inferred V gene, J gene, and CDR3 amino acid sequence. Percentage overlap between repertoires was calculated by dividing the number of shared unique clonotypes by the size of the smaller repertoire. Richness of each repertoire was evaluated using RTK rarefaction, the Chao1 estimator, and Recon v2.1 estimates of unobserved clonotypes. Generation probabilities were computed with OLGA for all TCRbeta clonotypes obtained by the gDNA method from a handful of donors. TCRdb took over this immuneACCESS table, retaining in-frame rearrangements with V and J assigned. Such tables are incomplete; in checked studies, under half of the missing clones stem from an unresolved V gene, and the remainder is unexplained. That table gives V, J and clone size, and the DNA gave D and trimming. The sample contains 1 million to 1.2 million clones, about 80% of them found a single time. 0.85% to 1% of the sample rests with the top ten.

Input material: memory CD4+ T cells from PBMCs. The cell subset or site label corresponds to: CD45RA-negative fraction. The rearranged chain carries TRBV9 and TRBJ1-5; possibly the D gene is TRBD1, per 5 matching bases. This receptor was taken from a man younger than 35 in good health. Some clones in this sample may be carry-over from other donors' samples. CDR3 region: CASSEGSNSNQPQHF. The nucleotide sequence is TGTGCCAGCAGCGAGGGGTCAAATAGCAATCAGCCCCAGCATTTT.